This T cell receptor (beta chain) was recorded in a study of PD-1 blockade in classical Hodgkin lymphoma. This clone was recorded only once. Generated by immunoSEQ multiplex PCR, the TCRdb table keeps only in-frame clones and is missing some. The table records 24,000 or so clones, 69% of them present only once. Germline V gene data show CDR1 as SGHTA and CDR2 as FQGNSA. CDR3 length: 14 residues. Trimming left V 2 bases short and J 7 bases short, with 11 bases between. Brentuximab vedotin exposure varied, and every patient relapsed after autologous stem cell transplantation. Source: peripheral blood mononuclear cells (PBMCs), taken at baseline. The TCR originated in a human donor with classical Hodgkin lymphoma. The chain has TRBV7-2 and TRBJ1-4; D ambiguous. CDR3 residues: CASSLNGDAEKLFF. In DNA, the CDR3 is TGTGCCAGCAGCTTAAACGGGGATGCTGAAAAACTGTTTTTT.